Listed below are T cell receptor beta chains from one sample, sequenced in a study of blood T cell repertoires in COVID-19. Only in-frame clones appear in the TCRdb table, and some are missing; sequencing was by immunoSEQ multiplex PCR. The sample lists 240,000 or so clones; approximately 90% were seen once. What was sequenced was peripheral blood. These receptor sequences come from a man in his sixties who had recovered from COVID-19. Each CDR3 is given without its conserved first and last residue. Fields, in order: clone size, J gene, V gene, CDR3 protein. Clone size is not always given. Where it is, it says once, few, many or a class for expanded clones.

size: -
J: TRBJ2-3
V: TRBV2
CDR3: ASSEAGRRDTQY

size: -
J: TRBJ1-3
V: TRBV6-6
CDR3: ASSFGTSGAGNTIY

size: -
J: TRBJ1-5
V: TRBV3-1/TRBV3-2
CDR3: ASSQANGRGPQH

size: -
J: TRBJ2-3
V: TRBV5-1
CDR3: ASSLGGGGAVDTQY

size: -
J: TRBJ2-2
V: TRBV10-3
CDR3: AISDPGLSNTGELF

size: -
J: TRBJ2-2
V: TRBV5-5
CDR3: ASSFLFGGRNTGELF

size: once
J: TRBJ1-1
V: TRBV6-6
CDR3: ASSRQRGTEAF

size: -
J: TRBJ2-2
V: TRBV18
CDR3: ASSPPQGTGELF

size: -
J: TRBJ2-7
V: TRBV27
CDR3: ASSSQRGEQY

size: once
J: TRBJ1-2
V: TRBV3-1/TRBV3-2
CDR3: ASSLQGLGVGYGYT

size: -
J: TRBJ1-6
V: TRBV28
CDR3: ASSPWDRKNSPLH

size: -
J: TRBJ2-3
V: TRBV7-9
CDR3: ASSLSTGEDTQY

size: -
J: TRBJ1-5
V: TRBV24-1
CDR3: ATSDWSGGQPQH

size: -
J: TRBJ2-3
V: TRBV18
CDR3: ASSPAGTDTQY

size: -
J: TRBJ2-7
V: TRBV5-5
CDR3: ASSSGQGISLEQY

size: -
J: TRBJ1-6
V: TRBV11-3
CDR3: ASSVNYNSPLH

size: -
J: TRBJ1-2
V: TRBV7-9
CDR3: ASSSTGDPYGYT

size: -
J: TRBJ1-2
V: TRBV5-1
CDR3: ASSGTNRVRGYT

size: -
J: TRBJ2-4
V: TRBV12-5
CDR3: ASGLDTGQKY

size: -
J: TRBJ2-3
V: TRBV20-1
CDR3: SASRTGITDTQY

size: -
J: TRBJ2-5
V: TRBV14
CDR3: ASSTPSPGLAQETQY

size: -
J: TRBJ2-7
V: TRBV5-8
CDR3: ASIWDSDYEQY

size: -
J: TRBJ1-1
V: TRBV4-1
CDR3: ASSPSLDRDTEAF

size: -
J: TRBJ1-2
V: TRBV5-8
CDR3: ASSPRTGESYGYT

size: -
J: TRBJ1-1
V: TRBV14
CDR3: ASSQPRHMNTEAF

size: -
J: TRBJ2-2
V: TRBV5-6
CDR3: ASSLTGENTGELF

size: -
J: TRBJ2-7
V: TRBV10-3
CDR3: AISPGQGDYEQY

size: -
J: TRBJ2-1
V: TRBV19
CDR3: ASSIAGGPNEQF

size: -
J: TRBJ1-5
V: TRBV5-8
CDR3: ASSQTEYSNQPQH

size: -
J: TRBJ2-1
V: TRBV5-1
CDR3: ASSLIAGGPNWF

size: -
J: TRBJ1-1
V: TRBV18
CDR3: ASSSGPTGIAF

size: -
J: TRBJ2-2
V: TRBV5-1
CDR3: ASSPPSVSSGELF

size: once
J: TRBJ1-1
V: TRBV5-1
CDR3: ASSFSVGNTEAF

size: once
J: TRBJ2-2
V: TRBV24-1
CDR3: ATSGWPNTGELF

size: -
J: TRBJ2-5
V: TRBV7-9
CDR3: ASSLSFGEAETQY

size: -
J: TRBJ2-7
V: TRBV12-3/TRBV12-4
CDR3: ASSVRGYEQY

size: -
J: TRBJ2-7
V: TRBV5-8
CDR3: ASSLASLALSYEQY

size: -
J: TRBJ2-3
V: TRBV30
CDR3: ARQGDSTDTQY

size: few
J: TRBJ1-6
V: TRBV5-1
CDR3: ASSLGLEYSPLH

size: -
J: TRBJ2-5
V: TRBV21-1
CDR3: ASSNLERGQETQY